Shown below are 18 T cell receptor beta chains from a single sample sequenced in a study of blood T cell repertoires in COVID-19. Method: immunoSEQ multiplex PCR; TCRdb's copy keeps in-frame clones and lacks some. The data contain more than 250,000 clones, nearly 90% of them singletons. Material: PBMCs or T cells enriched from blood (not recorded which). All receptors derive from a woman between 25 and 40 years old who had recovered from COVID-19.

CDR3 in amino acids: CASSIFQGRGTGELFF. In nucleotides, the CDR3 is TGTGCCAGTAGTATCTTTCAGGGTCGGGGGACCGGGGAGCTGTTTTTT. The rearrangement links TRBV19 to TRBJ2-2; a possible D gene is TRBD2 (6 bases). Germline loops: CDR1 LNHDA, CDR2 SQIVND (reference sequence). The CDR3 is 16 residues long. The germline V and J ends were trimmed by 3 bases and 5 bases, with 16 bases remaining between them.

V gene TRBV6-2 or TRBV6-3 combines with J gene TRBJ2-6; 8 bases match TRBD1. CDR3 length: 18 residues. The J segment lost 0 bases and the V segment lost 4 bases, leaving 8 bases of the junction unmatched. CDR1 is MNHEY, CDR2 SVGEGT, per germline. CDR3 in DNA: TGTGCCAGCAGTTTTTCGCAGGGGGCCCCCTCTGGGGCCAACGTCCTGACTTTC. Amino acids: CASSFSQGAPSGANVLTF.

The chain carries TRBV18 and TRBJ2-2; 8 nucleotides match TRBD2. The germline V gene encodes CDR1 KGHSH and CDR2 LQKENI. This CDR3 region has 15 residues. The trim removed 3 bases at V and 4 bases at J, leaving 4 bases unmatched. The DNA for the CDR3 is TGTGCCAGCTCACCGGCGGGGGGCGCCACCGGGGAGCTGTTTTTT. Its translation: CASSPAGGATGELFF.

V is TRBV6-2 or TRBV6-3 and J is TRBJ2-6, with TRBD1 as a possible D gene (6 bases). This CDR3 spans 15 amino acids. From germline, CDR1 is MNHEY and CDR2 SVGEGT. V shed 4 bases and J shed 4 bases, with 11 bases lying between them. The CDR3 reads CASSFTGPGANVLTF. CDR3 coding DNA: TGTGCCAGCAGTTTTACAGGGCCCGGGGCCAACGTCCTGACTTTC.

The rearrangement joins TRBV3-1 (or the pseudogene TRBV3-2) to TRBJ1-4; TRBD1 matches at 9 bases. This CDR3 has 13 residues. Germline V gene data show CDR1 as LGHDT and CDR2 as YNNKEL (reference sequence). The V segment lost 3 bases and the J segment 10 bases; nucleotides outside the gene matches: 3. In nucleotides, the CDR3 is TGTGCCAGCAGCCAGGACAGGGGTGTAAAACTGTTTTTT. Its protein is CASSQDRGVKLFF.

The chain uses TRBV24-1 and TRBJ1-1; D call uncertain. The CDR3 has 16 residues. Germline CDR1 is KGHDR and CDR2 is SFDVKD. V was clipped by 6 bases and J by 0 bases, with 16 bases between them. CDR3 DNA: TGTGCCACCAGTTGCTTCGCGGGTACCTTGAACACTGAAGCTTTCTTT. It translates to CATSCFAGTLNTEAFF.

The rearrangement uses TRBV29-1 and TRBJ1-2, with D possibly being TRBD1 (6 bases). This CDR3 has 14 residues. In germline, CDR1 is SQVTM, CDR2 ANQGSEA. V was shortened by 4 bases and J by 1 base, with 13 bases between the two germline ends. The CDR3 DNA is TGCAGCGTTGTAGCAGGGGAATTTAACTATGGCTACACCTTC. Its protein product is CSVVAGEFNYGYTF.

This sequence joins TRBV5-1 and TRBJ1-1; D unresolved. The CDR3 is 15 residues long. The ends were cut back, 2 bases at V and 0 bases at J, with 11 bases in the middle. Germline V gives CDR1 SGHRS, CDR2 YFSETQ. The CDR3, as DNA: TGCGCCAGCAGCTTCAACAGAACTTTGAACACTGAAGCTTTCTTT. It yields the protein CASSFNRTLNTEAFF.

CDR3 nucleotide sequence: TGTGCCAGTAGTGCTGACAGGGGTGATGGCTACACCTTC. Translated: CASSADRGDGYTF. This chain links TRBV19 with TRBJ1-2; 8 bases are shared with TRBD1. Trimming removed 5 bases from V and 6 bases from J; junction bases left unmatched: 5. The CDR3 consists of 13 residues. CDR1 is LNHDA, CDR2 SQIVND, per germline (reference sequence).

This clone occurred a few times. V is TRBV3-1 (or the pseudogene TRBV3-2) and J is TRBJ1-2; 9 positions match TRBD1. Per germline, CDR1 LGHDT and CDR2 YNNKEL (reference sequence). V lost 0 bases to trimming and J lost 8 bases; unmatched junction nucleotides: 10. The CDR3 sequence is 16 residues long. The DNA of the CDR3 is TGTGCCAGCAGCCAAGATGGGGGACAGGGTTTAGGAGGCTACACCTTC. It is translated as CASSQDGGQGLGGYTF.

The chain couples TRBV30 to TRBJ1-5, with 8 bases matching TRBD1. Germline V gives CDR1 GTSNPN, CDR2 SVGIG (reference sequence). Trimming removed 4 bases from V and 6 bases from J; junction bases left unmatched: 8. The CDR3 loop spans 14 amino acids. CDR3 DNA sequence: TGTGCCTGGACCAGGACAGGGTTAGGTCAGCCCCAGCATTTT. Amino acid sequence: CAWTRTGLGQPQHF.

The gene calls are TRBV6-4 and TRBJ2-5, with TRBD2 as a possible D gene (6 bases). The CDR3 is made up of 13 amino acids. Trimming took off 4 bases at V and 5 bases at J, with 11 bases between the two ends. Germline loops: CDR1 MRHNA, CDR2 SNTAGT. CDR3 bases: TGTGCCAGCAGTGCCCAGGGAGGCGAGACCCAGTACTTC. This translates into CASSAQGGETQYF.

The J gene is TRBJ2-1, the V gene TRBV6-5; the D gene is possibly TRBD2 (6 bases). The CDR3 runs to 12 residues. Germline CDR1 and CDR2: MNHEY and SVGAGI. With 4 bases removed from V and 8 bases from J, the gap between germline ends came to 9 bases. The CDR3 loop reads CASSLGTHEQFF. CDR3 DNA sequence: TGTGCCAGCAGTTTAGGGACTCATGAGCAGTTCTTC.

This clone occurred a few times. The V call is TRBV3-1 (or the pseudogene TRBV3-2), the J call TRBJ2-6; tentatively, D is TRBD2 (5 bases). From germline, CDR1 is LGHDT and CDR2 YNNKEL (reference sequence). Trimming left V 4 bases short and J 3 bases short, with 13 bases between. CDR3 length: 16 residues. The CDR3 is CASSPMMGSGANVLTF. Written as DNA, the CDR3 is TGTGCCAGCAGCCCAATGATGGGGAGTGGGGCCAACGTCCTGACTTTC.

CDR3 bases: TGCGCCAGCAGCTCAGACAGAGCCACCGGGGAGCTGTTTTTT. Its translation: CASSSDRATGELFF. The V call is TRBV5-1, the J call TRBJ2-2; D is possibly TRBD1 (5 bases). Germline CDR1 reads SGHRS; CDR2 reads YFSETQ. The germline V and J ends were trimmed by 3 bases and 4 bases, with 10 bases remaining between them. The CDR3 is 14 residues long.

The chain uses TRBV2 and TRBJ2-1, with 8 bases matching TRBD1. Trimming took 4 bases from V and 2 from J; bases not matched to a gene: 4. Germline CDR1 is SNHLY and CDR2 is FYNNEI. The CDR3 runs to 15 residues. In DNA, the CDR3 is TGTGCCAGCAGTGCGCCGGGACAGGCCTACAATGAGCAGTTCTTC. Translated, it gives CASSAPGQAYNEQFF.

CDR3 sequence (DNA): TGTGCCATCAGTGACCCTGTAGGGGGTAAGCCCCAGCATTTT. Encoded protein: CAISDPVGGKPQHF. V usage is TRBV10-3 and J usage is TRBJ1-5, with D possibly being TRBD1 (6 bases). The V end lost 3 bases, the J end lost 8 bases, and 14 bases lay between the germline ends. The CDR3 totals 14 residues. Per germline, CDR1 ENHRY and CDR2 SYGVKD.

The chain combines TRBV2 with TRBJ1-3; 9 bases align to TRBD1. The V and J ends lost 4 bases and 2 bases, in that order; junction bases with no gene match: 12. Germline V gives CDR1 SNHLY, CDR2 FYNNEI. The length of the CDR3 is 18 residues. CDR3 coding DNA: TGTGCCAGCAGTGTGGGGACAGGGATTATGGGCGCTGGAAACACCATATATTTT. Its protein product is CASSVGTGIMGAGNTIYF. The whole variable domain, filled in from reference TRBV2 and TRBJ1-3, reads EPEVTQTPSHQVTQMGQEVILRCVPISNHLYFYWYRQILGQKVEFLVSFYNNEISEKSEIFDDQFSVERPDGSNFTLKIRSTKLEDSAMYFCASSVGTGIMGAGNTIYFGEGSWLTVV.